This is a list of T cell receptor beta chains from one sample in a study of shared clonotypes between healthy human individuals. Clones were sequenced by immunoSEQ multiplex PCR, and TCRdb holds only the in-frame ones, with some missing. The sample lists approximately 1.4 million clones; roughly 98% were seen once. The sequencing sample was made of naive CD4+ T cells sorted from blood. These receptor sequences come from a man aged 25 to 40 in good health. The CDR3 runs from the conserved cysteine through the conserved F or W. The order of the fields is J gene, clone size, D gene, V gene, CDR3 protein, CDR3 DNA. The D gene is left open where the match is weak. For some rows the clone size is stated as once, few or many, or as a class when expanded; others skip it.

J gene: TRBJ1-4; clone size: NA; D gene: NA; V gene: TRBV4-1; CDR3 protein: CASSHAGAINEKLFF; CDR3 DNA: TGCGCCAGCAGCCACGCGGGGGCGATTAATGAAAAACTGTTTTTT
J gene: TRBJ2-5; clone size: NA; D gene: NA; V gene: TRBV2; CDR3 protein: CASSVNWGREETQYF; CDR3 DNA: TGTGCCAGCAGTGTGAACTGGGGACGAGAAGAGACCCAGTACTTC
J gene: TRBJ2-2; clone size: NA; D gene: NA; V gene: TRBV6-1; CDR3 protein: CATDGGDWNTGELFF; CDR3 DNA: TGTGCCACCGACGGGGGAGATTGGAACACCGGGGAGCTGTTTTTT
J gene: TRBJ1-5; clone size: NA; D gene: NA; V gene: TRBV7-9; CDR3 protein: CASSFGSNQPQHF; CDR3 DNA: TGTGCCAGCAGCTTTGGGAGCAATCAGCCCCAGCATTTT
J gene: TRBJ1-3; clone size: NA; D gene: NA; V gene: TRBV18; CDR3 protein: CASSLGQANGNTIYF; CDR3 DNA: TGTGCCAGCTCACTCGGCCAAGCCAATGGAAACACCATATATTTT
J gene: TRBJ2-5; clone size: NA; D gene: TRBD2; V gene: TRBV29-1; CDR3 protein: CRVGLAEETQYF; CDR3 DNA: TGCAGAGTTGGACTAGCGGAAGAGACCCAGTACTTC
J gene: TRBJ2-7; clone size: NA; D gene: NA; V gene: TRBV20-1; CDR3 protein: CSARDPYEQYF; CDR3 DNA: TGCAGTGCTAGAGATCCCTACGAGCAGTACTTC
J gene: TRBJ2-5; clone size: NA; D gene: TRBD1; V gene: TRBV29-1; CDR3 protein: CSVEDRGQETQYF; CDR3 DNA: TGCAGCGTTGAAGACAGGGGGCAAGAGACCCAGTACTTC
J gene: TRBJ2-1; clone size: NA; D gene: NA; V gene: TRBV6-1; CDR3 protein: CASSGAGAIGWFF; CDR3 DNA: TGTGCCAGCAGTGGCGCAGGGGCGATTGGTTGGTTCTTC
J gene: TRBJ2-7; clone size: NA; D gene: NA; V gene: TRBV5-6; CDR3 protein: CASSFDRTYEQYF; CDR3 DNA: TGTGCCAGCAGCTTTGACAGAACCTACGAGCAGTACTTC
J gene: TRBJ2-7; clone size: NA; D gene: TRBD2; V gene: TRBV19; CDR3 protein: CASSRSGTGGSYEQYF; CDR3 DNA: TGTGCCAGTAGTAGATCAGGAACGGGAGGATCCTACGAGCAGTACTTC
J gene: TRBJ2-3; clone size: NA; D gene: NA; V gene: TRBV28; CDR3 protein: CASRTLSPDTQYF; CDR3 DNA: TGTGCCAGCAGGACCCTGAGCCCAGATACGCAGTATTTT
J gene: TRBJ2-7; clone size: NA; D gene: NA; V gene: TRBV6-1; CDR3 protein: CASSVAGDEQYF; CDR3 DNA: TGTGCCAGCAGTGTAGCAGGGGACGAGCAGTACTTC
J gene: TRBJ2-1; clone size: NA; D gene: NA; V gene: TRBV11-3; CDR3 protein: CASSLDGTGDNEQFF; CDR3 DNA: TGTGCCAGCAGCTTAGATGGAACGGGAGACAATGAGCAGTTCTTC
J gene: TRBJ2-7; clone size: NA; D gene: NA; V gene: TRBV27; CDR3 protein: CASSSLARVSVRDLRGWEQYF; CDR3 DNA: TGTGCCAGCAGTTCCCTAGCTCGGGTTTCGGTTCGGGACCTCCGAGGGTGGGAGCAGTACTTC
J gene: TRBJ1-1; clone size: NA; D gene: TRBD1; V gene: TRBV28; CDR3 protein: CASSRTGVGTEAFF; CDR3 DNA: TGTGCCAGCAGTCGTACAGGGGTTGGGACTGAAGCTTTCTTT
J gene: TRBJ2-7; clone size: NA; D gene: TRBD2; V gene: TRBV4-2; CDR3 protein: CASSQVGTSGHYEQYF; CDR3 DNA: TGTGCCAGCAGCCAAGTCGGGACTAGCGGGCACTACGAGCAGTACTTC
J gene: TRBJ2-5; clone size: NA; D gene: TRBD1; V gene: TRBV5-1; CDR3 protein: CASSASGQGLETQYF; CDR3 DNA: TGCGCCAGCAGCGCCTCCGGACAGGGTCTAGAGACCCAGTACTTC
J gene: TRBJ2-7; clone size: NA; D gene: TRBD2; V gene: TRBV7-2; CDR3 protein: CASSLDRSGSTEQYF; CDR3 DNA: TGTGCCAGCAGCTTAGACCGTAGCGGGAGCACCGAGCAGTACTTC
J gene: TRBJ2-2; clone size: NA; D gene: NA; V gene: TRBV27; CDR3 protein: CASSLTLYRTGELFF; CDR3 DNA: TGTGCCAGCAGTTTAACCCTGTATCGGACCGGGGAGCTGTTTTTT
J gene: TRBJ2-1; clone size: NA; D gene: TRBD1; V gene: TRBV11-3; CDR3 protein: CASSLGWQGAREQFF; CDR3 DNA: TGTGCCAGCAGCTTAGGATGGCAGGGGGCACGTGAGCAGTTCTTC
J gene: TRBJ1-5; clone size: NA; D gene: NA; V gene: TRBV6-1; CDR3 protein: CASSEVRGAGVSGPQHF; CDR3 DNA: TGTGCCAGCAGTGAAGTGCGGGGGGCGGGGGTAAGTGGTCCCCAGCATTTT
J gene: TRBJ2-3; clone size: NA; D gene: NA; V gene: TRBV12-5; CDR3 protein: CASGRGGTDTQYF; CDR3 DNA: TGTGCTAGTGGACGGGGTGGCACAGATACGCAGTATTTT
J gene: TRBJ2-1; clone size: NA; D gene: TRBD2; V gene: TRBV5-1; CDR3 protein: CASNPSGSNEQFF; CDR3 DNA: TGCGCCAGCAACCCTAGCGGGAGTAATGAGCAGTTCTTC
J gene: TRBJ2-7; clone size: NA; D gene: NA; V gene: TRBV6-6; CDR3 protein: CACRNSYEQYF; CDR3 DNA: TGTGCCTGTCGAAACTCCTACGAGCAGTACTTC
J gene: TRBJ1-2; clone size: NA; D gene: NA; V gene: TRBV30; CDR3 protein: CAWSPPYGYTF; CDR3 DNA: TGTGCCTGGAGTCCCCCCTATGGCTACACCTTC
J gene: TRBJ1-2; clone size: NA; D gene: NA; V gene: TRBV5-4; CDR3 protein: CASSFRGGPDYGYTF; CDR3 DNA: TGTGCCAGCAGCTTCCGGGGGGGCCCCGACTATGGCTACACCTTC
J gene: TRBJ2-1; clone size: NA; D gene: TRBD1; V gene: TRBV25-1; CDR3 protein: CASSEPGQGYNEQFF; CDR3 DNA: TGTGCCAGCAGTGAACCGGGACAGGGCTACAATGAGCAGTTCTTC
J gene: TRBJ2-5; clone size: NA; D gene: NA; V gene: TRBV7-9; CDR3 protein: CASSLGAGGETQYF; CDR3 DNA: TGTGCCAGCAGTTTAGGGGCTGGAGGGGAGACCCAGTACTTC
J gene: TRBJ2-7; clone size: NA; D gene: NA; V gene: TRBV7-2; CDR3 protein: CASSGRLAYEQYF; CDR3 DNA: TGTGCCAGCAGCGGACGGCTAGCCTACGAGCAGTACTTC
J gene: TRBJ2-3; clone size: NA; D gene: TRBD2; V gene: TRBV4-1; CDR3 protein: CASSQLAGTTSTDTQYF; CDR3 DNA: TGCGCCAGCAGCCAACTAGCGGGGACTACTAGCACAGATACGCAGTATTTT
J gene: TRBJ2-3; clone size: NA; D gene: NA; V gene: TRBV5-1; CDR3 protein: CASSSSDTQYF; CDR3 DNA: TGCGCCAGCAGTAGTTCAGATACGCAGTATTTT
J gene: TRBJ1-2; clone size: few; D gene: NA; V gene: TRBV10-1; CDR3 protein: CASSPGDKRIYTF; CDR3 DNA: TGCGCCAGCAGCCCCGGGGATAAACGTATCTACACCTTC
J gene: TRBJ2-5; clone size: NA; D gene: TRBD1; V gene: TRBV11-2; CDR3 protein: CASSQLRDSQETQYF; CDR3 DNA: TGTGCCAGCAGTCAACTCCGGGACAGCCAAGAGACCCAGTACTTC
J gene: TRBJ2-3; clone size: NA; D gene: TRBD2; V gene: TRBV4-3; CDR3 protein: CASSQGPGLHTDTQYF; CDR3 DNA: TGCGCCAGCAGCCAAGGACCGGGACTACACACAGATACGCAGTATTTT
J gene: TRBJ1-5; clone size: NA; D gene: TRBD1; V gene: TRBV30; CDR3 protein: CAWSAGQGDQPQHF; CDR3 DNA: TGTGCCTGGAGTGCAGGGCAGGGGGATCAGCCCCAGCATTTT
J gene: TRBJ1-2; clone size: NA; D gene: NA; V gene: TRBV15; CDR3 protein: CATDRAGTLRNINYGYTF; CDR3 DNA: TGTGCCACCGACCGGGCAGGGACGCTACGCAATATCAACTATGGCTACACCTTC
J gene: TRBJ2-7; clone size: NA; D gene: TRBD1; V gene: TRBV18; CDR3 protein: CASSIIGQGYEQYF; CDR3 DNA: TGTGCCAGCTCAATCATTGGACAGGGCTACGAGCAGTACTTC
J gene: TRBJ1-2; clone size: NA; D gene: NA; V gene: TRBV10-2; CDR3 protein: CASKRGSDGYTF; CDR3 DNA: TGCGCCAGCAAAAGGGGGTCCGACGGCTACACCTTC
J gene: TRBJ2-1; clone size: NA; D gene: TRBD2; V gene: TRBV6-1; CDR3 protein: CASRREGHHEQFF; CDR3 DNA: TGTGCCAGCAGGCGGGAGGGCCACCATGAGCAGTTCTTC
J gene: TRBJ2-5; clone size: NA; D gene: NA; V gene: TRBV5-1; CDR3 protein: CASSLFSSETQYF; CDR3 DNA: TGCGCCAGCAGCTTGTTCTCTTCAGAGACCCAGTACTTC
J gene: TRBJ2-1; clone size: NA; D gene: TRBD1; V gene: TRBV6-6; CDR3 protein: CASSYLTGVSYNEQFF; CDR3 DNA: TGTGCCAGCAGTTACTTGACAGGGGTCTCCTACAATGAGCAGTTCTTC
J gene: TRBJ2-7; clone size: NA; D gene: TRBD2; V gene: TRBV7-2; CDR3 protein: CASSPTSGATYEQYF; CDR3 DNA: TGTGCCAGCAGCCCTACTAGCGGGGCCACCTACGAGCAGTACTTC
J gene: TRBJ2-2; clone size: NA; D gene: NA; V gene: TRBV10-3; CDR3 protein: CATGGDRVGTGELFF; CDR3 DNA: TGTGCCACCGGGGGGGACAGGGTTGGCACCGGGGAGCTGTTTTTT
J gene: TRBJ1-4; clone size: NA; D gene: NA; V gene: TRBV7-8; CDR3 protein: CASSLNRMRSGKLFF; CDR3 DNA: TGTGCCAGCAGCTTGAACAGGATGAGATCGGGAAAACTGTTTTTT